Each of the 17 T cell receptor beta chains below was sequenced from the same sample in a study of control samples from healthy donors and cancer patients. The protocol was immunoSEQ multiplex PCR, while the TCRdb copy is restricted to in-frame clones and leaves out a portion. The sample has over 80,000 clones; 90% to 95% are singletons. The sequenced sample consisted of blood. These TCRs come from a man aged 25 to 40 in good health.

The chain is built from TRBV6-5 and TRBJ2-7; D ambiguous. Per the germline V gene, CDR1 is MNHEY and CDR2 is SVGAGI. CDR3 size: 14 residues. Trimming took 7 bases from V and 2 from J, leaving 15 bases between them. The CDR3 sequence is CASKLSESTYEQYF. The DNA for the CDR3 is TGTGCCAGCAAGCTGTCAGAGAGCACCTACGAGCAGTACTTC.

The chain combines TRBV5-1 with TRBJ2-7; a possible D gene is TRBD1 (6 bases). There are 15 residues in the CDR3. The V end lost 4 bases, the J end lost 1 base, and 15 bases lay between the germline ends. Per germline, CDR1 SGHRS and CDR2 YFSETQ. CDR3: CASSPGPGESYEQYF. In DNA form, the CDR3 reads TGCGCCAGCAGCCCGGGTCCAGGGGAGTCCTACGAGCAGTACTTC.

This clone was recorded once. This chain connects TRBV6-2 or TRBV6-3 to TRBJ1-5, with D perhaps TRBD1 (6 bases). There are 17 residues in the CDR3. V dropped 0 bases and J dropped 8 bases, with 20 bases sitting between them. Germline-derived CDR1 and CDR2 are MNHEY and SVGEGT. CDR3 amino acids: CASSYSSAGVSVKPQHF. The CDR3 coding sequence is TGTGCCAGCAGTTACTCGAGTGCAGGGGTAAGCGTAAAGCCCCAGCATTTT.

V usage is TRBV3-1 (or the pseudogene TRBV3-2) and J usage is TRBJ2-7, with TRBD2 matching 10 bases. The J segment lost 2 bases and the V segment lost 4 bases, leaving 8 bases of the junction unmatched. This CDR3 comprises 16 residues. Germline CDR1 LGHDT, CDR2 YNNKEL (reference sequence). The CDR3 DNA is TGTGCCAGCAGCCTTGATAGCGGGAGGACCACCTACGAGCAGTACTTC. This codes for CASSLDSGRTTYEQYF.

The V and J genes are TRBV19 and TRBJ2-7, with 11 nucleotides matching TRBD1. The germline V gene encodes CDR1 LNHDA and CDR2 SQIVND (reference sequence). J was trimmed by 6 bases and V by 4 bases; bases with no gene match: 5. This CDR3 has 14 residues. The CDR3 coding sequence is TGTGCCAGTAGTAAAACCGGGACAGGGGGCGAGCAGTACTTC. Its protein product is CASSKTGTGGEQYF.

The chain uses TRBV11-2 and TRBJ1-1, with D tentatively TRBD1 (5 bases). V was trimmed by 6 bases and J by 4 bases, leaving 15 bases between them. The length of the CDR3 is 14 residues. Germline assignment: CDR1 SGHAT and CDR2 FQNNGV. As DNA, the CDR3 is TGTGCCAGCAGATTCTCTGCAGGGCTCACTGAAGCTTTCTTT. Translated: CASRFSAGLTEAFF.

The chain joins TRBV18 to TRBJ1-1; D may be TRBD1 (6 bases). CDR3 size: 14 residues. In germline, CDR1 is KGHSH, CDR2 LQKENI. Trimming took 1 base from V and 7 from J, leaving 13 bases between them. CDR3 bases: TGTGCCAGCTCACCACGGACAGAGCCTTTTGAAGCTTTCTTT. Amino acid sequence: CASSPRTEPFEAFF. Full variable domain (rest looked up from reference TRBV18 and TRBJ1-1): NAGVMQNPRHLVRRRGQEARLRCSPMKGHSHVYWYRQLPEEGLKFMVYLQKENIIDESGMPKERFSAEFPKEGPSILRIQQVVRGDSAAYFCASSPRTEPFEAFFGQGTRLTVV.

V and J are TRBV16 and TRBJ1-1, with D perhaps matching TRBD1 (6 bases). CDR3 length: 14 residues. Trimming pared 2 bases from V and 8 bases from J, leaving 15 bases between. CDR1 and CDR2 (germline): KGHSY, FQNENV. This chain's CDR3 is CASSQQPQGTEAFF. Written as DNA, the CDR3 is TGTGCCAGCAGCCAACAACCGCAGGGGACAGAAGCTTTCTTT.

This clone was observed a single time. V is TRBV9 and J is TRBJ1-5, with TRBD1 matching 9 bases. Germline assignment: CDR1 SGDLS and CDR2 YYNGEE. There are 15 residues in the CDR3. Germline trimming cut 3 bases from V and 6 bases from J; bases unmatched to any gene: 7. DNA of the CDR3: TGTGCCAGCAGCGAACAGGGGGCGAGGGGTCAGCCCCAGCATTTT. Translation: CASSEQGARGQPQHF.

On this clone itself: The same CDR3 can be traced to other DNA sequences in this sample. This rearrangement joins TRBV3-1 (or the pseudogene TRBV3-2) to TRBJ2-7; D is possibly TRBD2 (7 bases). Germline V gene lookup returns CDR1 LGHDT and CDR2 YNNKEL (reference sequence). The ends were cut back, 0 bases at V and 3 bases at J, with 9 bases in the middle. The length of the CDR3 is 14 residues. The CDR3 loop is CASSQDRGGYEQYF. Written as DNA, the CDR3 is TGTGCCAGCAGCCAAGATAGGGGGGGCTACGAGCAGTACTTC.

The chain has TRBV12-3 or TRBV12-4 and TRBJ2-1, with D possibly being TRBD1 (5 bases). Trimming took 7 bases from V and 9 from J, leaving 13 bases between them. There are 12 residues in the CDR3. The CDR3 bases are TGTGCCAGCACCAGTAGTAGGGGTGAGCAGTTCTTC. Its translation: CASTSSRGEQFF.

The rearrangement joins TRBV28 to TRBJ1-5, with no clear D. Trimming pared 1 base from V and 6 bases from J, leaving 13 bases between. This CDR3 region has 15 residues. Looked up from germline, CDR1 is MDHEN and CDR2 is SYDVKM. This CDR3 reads CASSLSWEGVQPQHF. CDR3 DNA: TGTGCCAGCAGTTTATCGTGGGAAGGAGTTCAGCCCCAGCATTTT.

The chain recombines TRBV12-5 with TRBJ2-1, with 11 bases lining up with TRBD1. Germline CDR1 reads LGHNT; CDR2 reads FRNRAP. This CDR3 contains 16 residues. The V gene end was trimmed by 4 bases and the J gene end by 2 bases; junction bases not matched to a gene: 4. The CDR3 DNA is TGTGCTAGTGGTTCATGGACAGGGGGCACCTACAATGAGCAGTTCTTC. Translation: CASGSWTGGTYNEQFF.

The chain's CDR3 is CASSLGAMNTEAFF. The CDR3 nucleotides are TGTGCCAGCAGCTTAGGGGCAATGAACACTGAAGCTTTCTTT. The chain carries TRBV7-9 and TRBJ1-1, with D unresolved. There are 14 residues in the CDR3. The germline V gene has CDR1 SEHNR and CDR2 FQNEAQ (reference sequence). V gave up 1 base and J gave up 0 bases, with 6 bases separating them.

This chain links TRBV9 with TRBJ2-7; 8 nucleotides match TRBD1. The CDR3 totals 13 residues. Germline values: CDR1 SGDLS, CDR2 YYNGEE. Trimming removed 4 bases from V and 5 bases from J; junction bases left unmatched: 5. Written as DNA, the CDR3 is TGTGCCAGCAGCTCTGGACAGGGCAACGAGCAGTACTTC. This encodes CASSSGQGNEQYF.

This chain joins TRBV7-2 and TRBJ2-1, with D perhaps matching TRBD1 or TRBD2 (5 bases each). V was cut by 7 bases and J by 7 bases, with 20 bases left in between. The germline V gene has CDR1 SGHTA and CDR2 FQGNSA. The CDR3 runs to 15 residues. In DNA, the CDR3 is TGTGCCAGCATCCGCAGCTTATCCGGGACGAATGAGCAGTTCTTC. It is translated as CASIRSLSGTNEQFF.

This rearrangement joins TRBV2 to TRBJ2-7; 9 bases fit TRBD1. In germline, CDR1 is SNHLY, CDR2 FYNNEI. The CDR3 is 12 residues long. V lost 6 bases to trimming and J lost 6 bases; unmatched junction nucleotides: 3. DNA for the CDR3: TGTGCCAGCAGGACAGGGGGGCCCGAGCAGTACTTC. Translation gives CASRTGGPEQYF.